The rows below give T cell receptor beta chains drawn from one sample of a study of blood T cell repertoires in COVID-19. Data came from immunoSEQ multiplex PCR; TCRdb stores just in-frame clones and leaves some out. The table shows about 23,000 clones, with 80% to 95% occurring only once. The sample comprised peripheral blood. These receptors all stem from a human donor in a cohort sampled during active COVID-19. Both conserved end residues are part of each CDR3. The D gene is left open where the match is weak. The size of a clone is reported for some rows only, either as once, few or many, or as a class for expanded clones.

NA	13	NA	TRBV7-2	TRBJ1-1	CASSSGVSTEAFF	TGTGCCAGCAGCTCAGGGGTGAGCACTGAAGCTTTCTTT
TRBD1	17	NA	TRBV27	TRBJ2-6	CASSPTGGRSGANVLTF	TGTGCCAGCAGTCCTACAGGGGGTCGCTCTGGGGCCAACGTCCTGACTTTC
NA	14	few	TRBV7-9	TRBJ1-1	CASSLVGVNTEAFF	TGTGCCAGCAGCTTAGTCGGAGTGAACACTGAAGCTTTCTTT
NA	16	NA	TRBV5-1	TRBJ2-7	CASSLAAASQSYEQYF	TGCGCCAGCAGCTTGGCCGCGGCTAGCCAATCCTACGAGCAGTACTTC
NA	15	NA	TRBV19	TRBJ1-1	CASSTVTAQNTEAFF	TGTGCCAGTAGTACCGTGACAGCTCAGAACACTGAAGCTTTCTTT
NA	17	NA	TRBV20-1	TRBJ2-7	CSASPGTFYPHSYEQYF	TGCAGTGCTAGTCCTGGGACTTTCTACCCCCACTCCTACGAGCAGTACTTC
NA	11	NA	TRBV25-1	TRBJ1-1	CASSDPGVAFF	TGTGCCAGCAGTGATCCAGGGGTAGCTTTCTTT
NA	14	NA	TRBV25-1	TRBJ2-1	CASSERGWGGDSFF	TGTGCCAGCAGTGAAAGGGGTTGGGGCGGGGATTCGTTCTTC
NA	13	few	TRBV10-3	TRBJ1-6	CAISGQSNSPLHF	TGTGCCATCAGCGGACAGTCGAATTCACCCCTCCACTTT
NA	13	NA	TRBV2	TRBJ1-1	CASKKGPNTEAFF	TGTGCCAGCAAAAAGGGGCCGAACACTGAAGCTTTCTTT
NA	14	NA	TRBV7-2	TRBJ1-1	CASSISDQNTEAFF	TGTGCCAGCAGCATAAGCGACCAGAACACTGAAGCTTTCTTT
NA	12	few	TRBV6-1	TRBJ2-7	CASSEQTYEQYF	TGTGCCAGCAGTGAACAGACCTACGAGCAGTACTTC
NA	15	NA	TRBV6-1	TRBJ1-2	CASSESQGPYYGYTF	TGTGCCAGCAGTGAGTCACAGGGCCCGTATTACGGCTACACCTTC
NA	12	NA	TRBV27	TRBJ1-5	CASSFGGQPQHF	TGTGCCAGCAGTTTCGGGGGGCAGCCCCAGCATTTT
NA	14	NA	TRBV9	TRBJ1-1	CASSGGTENTEAFF	TGTGCCAGCAGCGGCGGGACTGAGAACACTGAAGCTTTCTTT
TRBD1	15	NA	TRBV27	TRBJ2-5	CASSLSPGTEETQYF	TGTGCCAGCAGTTTAAGCCCAGGGACAGAAGAGACCCAGTACTTC
NA	13	NA	TRBV6-5	TRBJ1-2	CASRKLEGDGYTF	TGTGCCAGCAGAAAACTGGAGGGAGATGGCTACACCTTC
NA	15	NA	TRBV11-2	TRBJ1-5	CASSSGTYSNQPQHF	TGTGCCAGCAGCTCGGGTACTTATAGCAATCAGCCCCAGCATTTT
NA	14	NA	TRBV27	TRBJ2-1	CASSLSRIEDEQFF	TGTGCCAGCAGTTTATCGAGGATAGAGGATGAGCAGTTCTTC
TRBD2	16	NA	TRBV5-4	TRBJ2-5	CASSWRSGGGQETQYF	TGTGCCAGCAGCTGGAGAAGCGGGGGGGGCCAAGAGACCCAGTACTTC
NA	14	NA	TRBV27	TRBJ2-2	CASRTLTGTGELFF	TGTGCCAGCAGGACCCTCACAGGGACCGGGGAGCTGTTTTTT
NA	14	NA	TRBV5-5	TRBJ2-7	CASSYPGHSYEQYF	TGTGCCAGCAGCTACCCGGGACACTCCTACGAGCAGTACTTC
NA	16	NA	TRBV27	TRBJ1-5	CASSLGAGLGNQPQHF	TGTGCCAGCAGCCTAGGAGCGGGGCTGGGCAATCAGCCCCAGCATTTT
NA	15	NA	TRBV7-9	TRBJ1-3	CASSSDYYSGNTIYF	TGTGCCAGCAGCTCCGACTATTACTCTGGAAACACCATATATTTT
TRBD1	16	NA	TRBV27	TRBJ1-1	CASSLGRTGGATEAFF	TGTGCCAGCAGTTTAGGGCGGACAGGTGGGGCCACTGAAGCTTTCTTT
NA	17	NA	TRBV9	TRBJ1-5	CASSEGTFTSRNQPQHF	TGTGCCAGCAGCGAAGGGACATTCACCTCCCGCAATCAGCCCCAGCATTTT
TRBD1	15	NA	TRBV3-1/TRBV3-2	TRBJ1-1	CASSLTGGMNTEAFF	TGTGCCAGCAGCCTGACAGGGGGGATGAACACTGAAGCTTTCTTT
NA	16	NA	TRBV18	TRBJ1-3	CASSLTDIRSGNTIYF	TGTGCCAGCTCCCTAACGGACATCCGCTCTGGAAACACCATATATTTT
TRBD1	15	NA	TRBV13	TRBJ1-2	CASSEVKGAGYGYTF	TGTGCCAGCAGCGAGGTCAAGGGGGCTGGCTATGGCTACACCTTC
NA	13	NA	TRBV3-1/TRBV3-2	TRBJ2-4	CASSQIRESIQYF	TGTGCCAGCAGCCAGATCCGCGAGTCCATTCAGTACTTC
NA	14	NA	TRBV6-5	TRBJ1-1	CARGLGHSNTEAFF	TGTGCCAGGGGATTGGGACACTCGAACACTGAAGCTTTCTTT
NA	14	once	TRBV6-5	TRBJ1-4	CASSHQGPGEKLFF	TGTGCCAGTTCCCACCAGGGCCCGGGTGAAAAACTGTTTTTT
TRBD1	15	NA	TRBV6-5	TRBJ2-7	CASRLHRGPSYEQYF	TGTGCCAGCCGCCTTCACAGGGGGCCGTCCTACGAGCAGTACTTC
NA	13	NA	TRBV19	TRBJ2-3	CASRQGATDTQYF	TGTGCCAGTAGACAAGGGGCCACAGATACGCAGTATTTT
NA	13	NA	TRBV6-5	TRBJ1-4	CASRPGVREKLFF	TGTGCCAGCCGCCCAGGGGTGAGGGAAAAACTGTTTTTT
NA	14	NA	TRBV7-2	TRBJ2-5	CASSSLYRKETQYF	TGTGCCAGCAGCTCCCTATACAGAAAAGAGACCCAGTACTTC
NA	12	NA	TRBV6-5	TRBJ2-7	CASSRYSYEQYF	TGTGCCAGCAGTCGGTATTCCTACGAGCAGTACTTC
TRBD1	16	NA	TRBV7-2	TRBJ2-7	CASSLRPDRVRGEQYF	TGTGCCAGCAGCTTAAGACCGGACAGGGTAAGGGGCGAGCAGTACTTC
NA	10	NA	TRBV20-1	TRBJ2-5	CSARQETQYF	TGCAGTGCTCGTCAAGAGACCCAGTACTTC
TRBD2	15	NA	TRBV9	TRBJ2-1	CASSVYGTTTWEQFF	TGTGCCAGCAGCGTGTATGGGACTACTACTTGGGAGCAGTTCTTC
TRBD2	18	NA	TRBV7-3	TRBJ2-2	CASSKKGLAGANTGELFF	TGTGCCAGCAGCAAAAAGGGACTAGCGGGGGCGAACACCGGGGAGCTGTTTTTT